This TCR beta chain was profiled in a study of molecular identifiers for immune sequencing clone quantification (dated by TCRdb to between 2018 and 2020). At the level of the whole study: For a replicate experiment, RNA from 20,000 or 100,000 naive CD8 T cells was divided into five aliquots, and four of the five aliquots were sequenced. This methods study used CD8 T cells to benchmark TCR RNA copy counting and molecular-identifier clustering-based TCR repertoire sequencing (MIDCIRS). General findings and caveats noted by the study authors: About 3 recovered TCR RNA copies per cell were obtained by modeling, versus about 9.7 by digital PCR, implying a capture efficiency of 25% to 30%. Spiked-in Jurkat TCR RNA (10 copies' worth), which is not part of the donor repertoire, was contained in the naive libraries. In CMV-specific effector cells, clones with more than 20 RNA copies contained over 99% of molecules, whereas in naive cells such clones contained under 1% of molecules. Highly expanded clone sizes could be underestimated if identical TCR molecules share a barcode. Even against a background of about 960,000 naive CD8 T cells, spiked-in Jurkat TCR RNA amounting to a single cell's worth was reported to be detectable. When barcode sub-clustering was left out, chimeric consensus sequences inflated TCR diversity, with chimeras reaching as high as 47%.

Preparation of the library involved PCR. The sequencing machine was an Illumina HiSeq 4000. Preparation of bulk TCR libraries followed a previously described approach, with the TCR primers listed in Table S5. Purification of total RNA was performed with the Qiagen AllPrep DNA/RNA kit. Before analysis, reads from multiple sequencing runs of one library were combined. The study's processing was this. Reads were retained only if an exact TCR constant sequence was present, and the retained reads were trimmed to 150 nt and grouped according to their 12-nt molecular barcodes. Within each barcode group, reads were sub-clustered at a 15% Levenshtein threshold, and quality-weighted consensus sequences were built per RNA molecule. Non-functional sequences were filtered out, along with any lower-count sequence sitting one edit away from another sequence. Based on fitting two negative binomial distributions, any barcode sub-cluster with under 20% of the maximum read count was discarded. TCRdb reprocessing: public reads trimmed at Q25 with fastp, clones called with MiXCR, in-frame beta chains kept. Rows matching on CDR3 protein sequence are summarized as one entry with the most common DNA and genes. The authors' filters were not applied to this entry. The sample has approximately 500,000 distinct CDR3 sequences on record, over 20% of them singletons. The ten largest clones capture 0.7% to 1% of the sample.

This clonotype was observed many times. Its antigen is unknown. The input lacks base qualities; no much larger clone sits a single base away. Libraries of naive CD8 T cells were generated from roughly 21,000 to 960,000 sorted cells, with 10%, 30% or 50% of the purified RNA used. Naive CD8 T cells were FACS-sorted as CD8+CD4-CCR7+CD45RA+ on a BD FACSAria II into RLT Plus buffer. To test detection sensitivity, Jurkat RNA equivalent to about ten TCR copies was spiked into samples of roughly 19,000-1,000,000 naive CD8 T cells. Enrichment of CD8 T cells was done with RosetteSep CD8+ T Cell Enrichment Cocktail plus Ficoll-Paque, and ACK red cell lysis came afterward. The CDR3 contains 14 residues, cysteine and phenylalanine counted. Solely the CDR3 DNA is kept, with 42 bases framed from the first base. The germline V gene (reference sequence) provides CDR1 SEHNR and CDR2 FQNEAQ. Germline trimming: 5 bases from V, 3 bases from J; junction bases outside gene matches: 3.

In this chain, TRBV7-9 is recombined with TRBJ2-5; the junction holds 10 bases that match TRBD2. This receptor was identified in a human donor in good health. Some libraries in this study had Jurkat cell RNA spiked in. The sample taken for sequencing was naive CD8+ T cells from blood, with Jurkat cell RNA spiked in. This specimen's cell subset or site label, interpreted: FACS-sorted CD8+CD4-CCR7+CD45RA+ naive T cells. The CDR3 region has the sequence CASSRLAGEETQYF. The nucleotide sequence reads as follows: TGTGCCAGCAGCCGTCTAGCGGGGGAAGAGACCCAGTACTTC.